The 31 T cell receptor beta chains listed next were all sequenced from one sample in a study of CD8 T cells in Susac syndrome. It was with random hexamers that about 0.45 to 1 ug RNA was reverse transcribed. Using its own MiXCR run on the immunoSEQ multiplex PCR reads, TCRdb lists one record per CDR3 protein. The sample includes some 96,000 distinct CDR3 sequences, about 95% of them seen just once. Sequencing was performed on CD8+ T cells from PBMCs. The receptors here all came from a human donor with Susac syndrome.

The sample holds one count of this clonotype. V is TRBV20-1 and J is TRBJ2-3, with D possibly matching TRBD2 (6 bases). The germline V gene has CDR1 DFQATT and CDR2 SNEGSKA (reference sequence). V shed 3 bases and J shed 1 base, with 11 bases lying between them. The CDR3 totals 14 residues. The CDR3 is CSASRPSGTDTQYF. The CDR3 DNA reads as TGCAGTGCTAGTAGGCCTAGCGGCACAGATACGCAGTATTTT.

The table lists this clonotype with a count of one. V is TRBV28 and J is TRBJ2-7; D is unresolved. This CDR3 comprises 12 residues. V was clipped by 1 base and J by 3 bases, with 4 bases between them. Germline V gives CDR1 MDHEN, CDR2 SYDVKM. The CDR3 DNA reads TGTGCCAGCAGTTTATACAGCTACGAGCAGTACTTC. Its translation: CASSLYSYEQYF.

The chain recombines TRBV6-5 with TRBJ1-6; D perhaps matches TRBD1 (6 bases). CDR3 length: 15 amino acids. Trimming cost V 5 bases and J 6 bases, with 14 bases left between them. The germline gives CDR1 MNHEY, CDR2 SVGAGI. CDR3 protein: CASSPPDSSNSPLHF. The CDR3 DNA sequence: TGTGCCAGCAGTCCCCCGGACAGTTCTAATTCACCCCTCCACTTT.

The V gene is TRBV27, the J gene TRBJ1-1; D possibly corresponds to TRBD1 (5 bases). This CDR3 spans 14 amino acids. Trimming cost V 6 bases and J 4 bases, with 15 bases left between them. CDR1 is MNHEY, CDR2 SMNVEV, per germline (reference sequence). CDR3 loop: CASRTRDGPTEAFF. CDR3 nucleotide sequence: TGTGCCAGCAGGACCAGGGATGGGCCCACTGAAGCTTTCTTT.

CDR3 nucleotides: TGCAGTGCTAGAGCGGCAGGGGGCTACGAGCAGTACTTC. Translation: CSARAAGGYEQYF. The gene calls are TRBV20-1 and TRBJ2-7; 7 positions agree with TRBD1. The junction had 3 bases not matched to a gene; V was cut back by 1 base and J by 3 bases. Germline V gene data show CDR1 as DFQATT and CDR2 as SNEGSKA (reference sequence). The CDR3 consists of 13 residues.

Here the CDR3 reads CASGGDVGDTQYF. As DNA, the CDR3 is TGTGCCAGCGGAGGCGATGTTGGCGATACGCAGTATTTT. J is TRBJ2-3 and V is TRBV7-3; D is possibly TRBD2 (5 bases). Germline CDR1 reads SGHTA; CDR2 reads FQGTGA. V lost 8 bases and J lost 6, with 15 bases in between. The CDR3 length is 13 residues.

This chain links TRBV2 with TRBJ2-7; 8 positions agree with TRBD2. CDR1 SNHLY and CDR2 FYNNEI come from the germline V gene. After removal of 3 bases from V and 2 bases from J, the junction contained 3 bases not matched to a gene. This CDR3 has 14 amino acids. Here the CDR3 reads CASSDASGPYEQYF. The CDR3, as DNA: TGTGCCAGCAGTGATGCTAGCGGGCCCTACGAGCAGTACTTC.

The rearrangement links TRBV29-1 to TRBJ2-4; weak D call: TRBD1 (5 bases). This CDR3 has 11 amino acids. Germline V lookup: CDR1 SQVTM, CDR2 ANQGSEA. Trimming took off 4 bases at V and 8 bases at J, with 9 bases between the two ends. The CDR3 DNA reads TGCAGCGTTGTAGGGGATCACATTCAGTACTTC. This gives the protein CSVVGDHIQYF.

CDR3 in DNA: TGCAGCGTCCCTAGGGGGCCGCAGCCAGGTTGGGGGCTGTTTTTT. The encoded protein is CSVPRGPQPGWGLFF. This chain joins TRBV29-1 and TRBJ1-4, with 7 positions matching TRBD1. The germline CDR1 and CDR2 sequences are SQVTM and ANQGSEA. Trimming took 6 bases from V and 14 from J; bases not matched to a gene: 21. The length of the CDR3 is 15 residues.

This chain uses TRBV9 with TRBJ2-7; D unclear. Germline V gives CDR1 SGDLS, CDR2 YYNGEE. The CDR3 sequence is 17 residues long. Trimming left V 0 bases short and J 0 bases short, with 16 bases between. In DNA form, the CDR3 reads TGTGCCAGCAGCGTAGAAGATGAAGGCCATTTCTCCTACGAGCAGTACTTC. Encoded protein: CASSVEDEGHFSYEQYF.

V usage is TRBV12-3 or TRBV12-4 and J usage is TRBJ1-1; unclear D gene. The CDR3 loop spans 16 amino acids. Trimming pared 5 bases from V and 0 bases from J, leaving 16 bases between. CDR3 DNA: TGTGCCAGCAGTCTCTCGACGGAGTTCATGAACACTGAAGCTTTCTTT. The encoded protein is CASSLSTEFMNTEAFF.

The chain couples TRBV4-1 to TRBJ2-3; 7 bases fit TRBD2. CDR3 length: 15 amino acids. V shed 1 base and J 2 bases; nucleotides not matched to a gene: 3. Per germline, CDR1 MGHRA and CDR2 YSYEKL. The CDR3 bases are TGCGCCAGCAGCCAAGGACTAGCCCCCACAGATACGCAGTATTTT. It translates to CASSQGLAPTDTQYF.

The chain uses TRBV7-9 and TRBJ2-1, with D unresolved. Germline V gene data show CDR1 as SEHNR and CDR2 as FQNEAQ (reference sequence). The CDR3 is made up of 13 amino acids. V was clipped by 5 bases and J by 6 bases, with 11 bases between them. The CDR3 nucleotides read TGTGCCAGCAGCCGCGACCCAACCAATGAGCAGTTCTTC. Protein sequence: CASSRDPTNEQFF.

The chain joins TRBV2 to TRBJ2-5; tentatively, D is TRBD1 or TRBD2 (5 bases each). Germline-derived CDR1 and CDR2 are SNHLY and FYNNEI. The V gene lost 1 base and the J gene lost 1 base, with 13 bases spanning the gap. The CDR3 length is 16 residues. The CDR3 DNA reads TGTGCCAGCAGTGAAGGGGGGATGACAGTCCAAGAGACCCAGTACTTC. This encodes CASSEGGMTVQETQYF. Using reference TRBV2 and TRBJ2-5 for the parts outside the CDR3, the full variable domain is EPEVTQTPSHQVTQMGQEVILRCVPISNHLYFYWYRQILGQKVEFLVSFYNNEISEKSEIFDDQFSVERPDGSNFTLKIRSTKLEDSAMYFCASSEGGMTVQETQYFGPGTRLLVL.

This rearrangement joins TRBV29-1 to TRBJ1-2; D unclear. This CDR3 comprises 15 residues. Trimming pared 2 bases from V and 6 bases from J, leaving 19 bases between. Germline V gives CDR1 SQVTM, CDR2 ANQGSEA. The CDR3: CSVEYLRRASDGYTF. Written as DNA, the CDR3 is TGCAGCGTTGAATATCTCCGGAGAGCCTCGGATGGCTACACCTTC.

This chain uses TRBV27 with TRBJ2-1; 12 positions match TRBD2. Per germline, CDR1 MNHEY and CDR2 SMNVEV (reference sequence). The CDR3 sequence is 16 residues long. The trim removed 4 bases at V and 8 bases at J, leaving 9 bases unmatched. The CDR3 here is CASSSPSSGRAHEQFF. CDR3 sequence (DNA): TGTGCCAGCAGTTCCCCCTCTAGCGGGAGGGCCCATGAGCAGTTCTTC.

This chain uses TRBV6-5 with TRBJ1-2; D perhaps matches TRBD1 (6 bases). Trimming stripped 2 bases from V and 8 bases from J, with 12 bases between. Germline V CDR1 and CDR2: MNHEY, SVGAGI. The CDR3 totals 13 residues. For the CDR3, the DNA is TGTGCCAGCAGTTACGGGGGGCGCGGCGGCTACACCTTC. This codes for CASSYGGRGGYTF.

The CDR3 nucleotides are TGTGCCAGCAGGGAAGGGACGGGGGATCAGCCCCAGCATTTT. This codes for CASREGTGDQPQHF. This chain connects TRBV6-5 to TRBJ1-5; the D gene is possibly TRBD1 (5 bases). The ends were cut back, 6 bases at V and 5 bases at J, with 14 bases in the middle. Germline loops: CDR1 MNHEY, CDR2 SVGAGI. The CDR3 is made up of 14 amino acids.

The chain joins TRBV6-2 or TRBV6-3 to TRBJ2-4; 10 positions match TRBD1. This CDR3 region has 14 residues. Looked up from germline, CDR1 is MNHEY and CDR2 is SVGEGT. V was pared by 2 bases and J by 8 bases, with 3 bases of the junction left unmatched. The CDR3, as DNA: TGTGCCAGCAGTTACGGGACAGGGGCGGACATTCAGTACTTC. This encodes CASSYGTGADIQYF.

V is TRBV7-6 and J is TRBJ2-3, with D possibly TRBD2 on 6 matching bases. Germline V CDR1 and CDR2: SGHVS, FNYEAQ. V dropped 5 bases and J dropped 2 bases, with 17 bases sitting between them. The CDR3 loop spans 16 amino acids. As DNA, the CDR3 is TGTGCCAGCAGCCCACACCTAGCGAGTACCACAGATACGCAGTATTTT. It specifies CASSPHLASTTDTQYF.

In its sample, this clonotype was seen once. The rearrangement links TRBV7-8 to TRBJ2-1, with 10 positions matching TRBD1. Germline trimming cut 3 bases from V and 5 bases from J; bases unmatched to any gene: 16. The CDR3 contains 19 residues. From germline, CDR1 is SGHVS and CDR2 FQNEAQ. The CDR3: CASSLGDRGLRDGNNEQFF. The CDR3 bases are TGTGCCAGCAGCTTGGGGGACAGGGGTCTCCGTGACGGGAACAATGAGCAGTTCTTC.

The rearrangement links TRBV2 to TRBJ2-1; 8 bases line up with TRBD1. Per the germline V gene, CDR1 is SNHLY and CDR2 is FYNNEI. J was trimmed by 11 bases and V by 6 bases; bases with no gene match: 15. The CDR3 extends over 15 amino acids. CDR3 sequence (DNA): TGTGCCAGCAGAGCTGGGGACAGGACCGGGACTCAGCAGTTCTTC. This sequence encodes CASRAGDRTGTQQFF. The variable domain in full, with the rest retrieved from reference TRBV2 and TRBJ2-1, is EPEVTQTPSHQVTQMGQEVILRCVPISNHLYFYWYRQILGQKVEFLVSFYNNEISEKSEIFDDQFSVERPDGSNFTLKIRSTKLEDSAMYFCASRAGDRTGTQQFFGPGTRLTVL.

This chain links TRBV15 with TRBJ2-3; 10 positions match TRBD2. Germline CDR1 is LNHNV and CDR2 is YYDKDF (reference sequence). CDR3 size: 19 residues. The trim removed 1 base at V and 2 bases at J, leaving 12 bases unmatched. The CDR3 spells CATSRGPAGGFYPTDTQYF. The CDR3 nucleotides are TGTGCCACCAGCAGAGGTCCAGCGGGAGGGTTCTACCCCACAGATACGCAGTATTTT.

The chain is built from TRBV7-9 and TRBJ2-3; D gene uncertain. Germline V CDR1 and CDR2: SEHNR, FQNEAQ (reference sequence). The V end was cut by 5 bases, the J end by 6 bases, with 9 bases between. The CDR3 contains 12 residues. The CDR3 sequence is CASSPRGDTQYF. The CDR3 DNA reads as TGTGCCAGCAGCCCCAGAGGCGATACGCAGTATTTT. The full variable domain, with the rest looked up from reference TRBV7-9 and TRBJ2-3, is DTGVSQNPRHKITKRGQNVTFRCDPISEHNRLYWYRQTLGQGPEFLTYFQNEAQLEKSRLLSDRFSAERPKGSFSTLEIQRTEQGDSAMYLCASSPRGDTQYFGPGTRLTVL.

This clonotype was detected only a few times. This chain uses TRBV12-3 or TRBV12-4 with TRBJ1-1, with D possibly being TRBD1 (6 bases). Trimming pared 5 bases from V and 2 bases from J, leaving 12 bases between. The CDR3 has 14 residues. CDR3 in amino acids: CASSPGTLNTEAFF. In DNA form, the CDR3 reads TGTGCCAGCAGTCCCGGGACACTAAACACTGAAGCTTTCTTT.

This sequence joins TRBV3-1 and TRBJ2-3; D perhaps matches TRBD2 (6 bases). This CDR3 has 18 amino acids. Germline values: CDR1 LGHDT, CDR2 YNNKEL (reference sequence). Trimming cost V 1 base and J 0 bases, with 17 bases left between them. Here the CDR3 DNA reads TGTGCCAGCAGCCAAGCCGCGTGGGGTAGCGGAAGCACAGATACGCAGTATTTT. Translation: CASSQAAWGSGSTDTQYF.

The chain couples TRBV18 to TRBJ2-7; possible D gene TRBD2, 5 bases. There are 16 residues in the CDR3. The V gene lost 3 bases and the J gene lost 2 bases, with 17 bases spanning the gap. The V gene's germline CDR1 is KGHSH and CDR2 LQKENI. The DNA for the CDR3 is TGTGCCAGCTCACCCATATCGGGAAGCGACACCTACGAGCAGTACTTC. It translates to CASSPISGSDTYEQYF. Drawing the rest from reference TRBV18 and TRBJ2-7, the complete variable domain is NAGVMQNPRHLVRRRGQEARLRCSPMKGHSHVYWYRQLPEEGLKFMVYLQKENIIDESGMPKERFSAEFPKEGPSILRIQQVVRGDSAAYFCASSPISGSDTYEQYFGPGTRLTVT.

V gene TRBV29-1 combines with J gene TRBJ2-6; a possible D gene is TRBD2 (5 bases). The germline V gene encodes CDR1 SQVTM and CDR2 ANQGSEA. There are 14 residues in the CDR3. Trimming removed 3 bases from V and 2 bases from J, with 8 bases in between. CDR3 in DNA: TGCAGCGTTGACGGGAACCCTGGGGCCAACGTCCTGACTTTC. It is translated as CSVDGNPGANVLTF.

The chain links TRBV7-2 to TRBJ2-6, with D possibly being TRBD1 (6 bases). V was pared by 3 bases and J by 2 bases, with 8 bases between. The CDR3 is 15 residues long. Germline V lookup: CDR1 SGHTA, CDR2 FQGNSA. This CDR3 is CASSLGATGANVLTF. In DNA, the CDR3 is TGTGCCAGCAGCTTGGGGGCCACTGGGGCCAACGTCCTGACTTTC.

The chain couples TRBV5-4 to TRBJ2-7; 7 bases are shared with TRBD2. Unmatched junction bases numbered 6, after V lost 0 bases and J lost 0 bases. From germline, CDR1 is SGHNT and CDR2 YYREEE (reference sequence). This CDR3 is built from 16 residues. The CDR3 DNA follows: TGTGCCAGCAGCTTGGGCCCAGCGGGGATCTCCTACGAGCAGTACTTC. It codes for CASSLGPAGISYEQYF.

The V and J genes are TRBV29-1 and TRBJ2-3; no definite D call. Germline V gene sequence: CDR1 SQVTM, CDR2 ANQGSEA. V was clipped by 1 base and J by 5 bases, with 4 bases between them. The CDR3 sequence is 11 residues long. This CDR3 is CSVEGRDTQYF. CDR3 sequence (DNA): TGCAGCGTTGAAGGGAGAGATACGCAGTATTTT.